Detailed here is one TCR beta chain. The table came from immunoSEQ multiplex PCR; TCRdb's copy has only in-frame clones and leaves some out. Of approximately 400,000 clones in the sample, about 96% were seen once. CD8 memory pooled CD45RO+ cells and CCR7-negative CD45RA+ TemRA cells. Trimming took off 6 bases at V and 1 base at J, with 8 bases between the two ends. Germline lookup yields CDR1 SNHLY and CDR2 FYNNEI. This CDR3 comprises 13 residues. The sample comes from a study of shared clonotypes between healthy human individuals. This TCR was sampled from a man aged 25 to 40 in good health. The chain is built from TRBV2 and TRBJ2-3; D is perhaps TRBD1 (5 bases). The sequenced sample consisted of memory CD8+ T cells sorted from blood. Specified subset: CD45RO+ cells pooled with CCR7-negative TemRA cells. The DNA for the CDR3 is TGTGCCAGCAGAGTCAGGGGCACAGATACGCAGTATTTT. As protein: CASRVRGTDTQYF.